Below are 31 T cell receptor beta chains sequenced from a single sample in a study of graft-versus-host responses after intestinal transplantation. No antigen has been assigned to these receptors. The protocol was immunoSEQ multiplex PCR, while the TCRdb copy is restricted to in-frame clones and leaves out a portion. The sample shows tens of thousands of clones, about nine tenths of them seen only once. The sequencing here drew on unstimulated CD8+ T cells sorted from spleen or lymph node cells, taken before transplant. The receptors were sampled from a human donor who was the organ donor for an intestinal transplant.

This chain joins TRBV2 and TRBJ1-2; perhaps TRBD1 as D (6 bases). This CDR3 has 13 amino acids. Trimming left V 7 bases short and J 5 bases short, with 14 bases between. CDR1 SNHLY and CDR2 FYNNEI come from the germline V gene. DNA of the CDR3: TGTGCCAGCAAACAGGGTTCTGGTTATGGCTACACCTTC. This translates into CASKQGSGYGYTF.

The chain joins TRBV19 to TRBJ1-2, with TRBD1 matching over 8 bases. The J segment lost 3 bases and the V segment lost 6 bases, leaving 15 bases of the junction unmatched. The CDR3 loop spans 17 amino acids. Germline CDR1 reads LNHDA; CDR2 reads SQIVND (reference sequence). CDR3 sequence reads: CASRDTYRGMEYYGYTF. CDR3 DNA: TGTGCCAGTAGGGATACCTACAGGGGGATGGAGTACTATGGCTACACCTTC.

The V gene is TRBV2, the J gene TRBJ2-5; the D call may be TRBD1 or TRBD2 (5 bases each). Germline-derived CDR1 and CDR2 are SNHLY and FYNNEI. This CDR3 spans 14 amino acids. Trimming took off 2 bases at V and 2 bases at J, with 9 bases between the two ends. The CDR3 protein is CASSEWDHQETQYF. The CDR3 DNA reads TGTGCCAGCAGTGAATGGGACCATCAAGAGACCCAGTACTTC.

V gene TRBV5-1 combines with J gene TRBJ2-3; 12 bases align to TRBD1. Germline CDR1 reads SGHRS; CDR2 reads YFSETQ. The CDR3 spans 17 residues. J was trimmed by 3 bases and V by 0 bases; bases with no gene match: 5. In DNA, the CDR3 is TGCGCCAGCAGCTTGGGGGACAGGGGGCTGTTTACAGATACGCAGTATTTT. This translates into CASSLGDRGLFTDTQYF.

This chain uses TRBV30 with TRBJ1-6; 8 nucleotides line up with TRBD1. J gave up 15 bases and V 4 bases, and 8 bases lay outside the gene matches. CDR3 length equals 12 residues. Germline V gene sequence: CDR1 GTSNPN, CDR2 SVGIG (reference sequence). The CDR3 DNA sequence: TGTGCCTGGACTCAGGACAGGGAGGGCCTCCACTTT. Encoded protein: CAWTQDREGLHF.

The chain joins TRBV4-1 to TRBJ1-2, with D possibly being TRBD1 (6 bases). CDR1 and CDR2 from the germline V gene are MGHRA and YSYEKL. V was cut by 0 bases and J by 8 bases, with 10 bases left in between. The CDR3 consists of 13 residues. The CDR3 bases are TGCGCCAGCAGCCAAGAGGAAGGGGGAGGCTACACCTTC. Its protein product is CASSQEEGGGYTF.

J is TRBJ2-5 and V is TRBV21-1; no DNA check was done on the table's D call, TRBD2. TRBV21-1 is a recognized pseudogene. The CDR3 runs to 16 residues. The CDR3 DNA is TGTGCCAGCAGAAAGGGTGGGGGGGGTCCTCAAGAGACCCAGTACTTC. This codes for CASRKGGGGPQETQYF.

The J gene is TRBJ2-7, the V gene TRBV28, with D tentatively TRBD1 (5 bases). The germline V gene has CDR1 MDHEN and CDR2 SYDVKM. V gave up 3 bases and J gave up 1 base, with 19 bases separating them. CDR3 length equals 17 residues. CDR3 coding DNA: TGTGCCAGCAGTTTTGTCGGATCTATCGACAGATCCTACGAGCAGTACTTC. This encodes CASSFVGSIDRSYEQYF.

The gene calls are TRBV9 and TRBJ2-7; weak D call: TRBD2 (5 bases). Germline V gene lookup returns CDR1 SGDLS and CDR2 YYNGEE. The CDR3 contains 14 residues. With 3 bases removed from V and 6 bases from J, the gap between germline ends came to 16 bases. The CDR3 coding sequence is TGTGCCAGCAGCGGGACGTCAGCGGTATCCGAGCAGTACTTC. Protein sequence: CASSGTSAVSEQYF.

This clone was counted a few times. A junction end diverges from the germline sequence, so it may reflect a read error. The chain recombines TRBV7-7 with TRBJ1-2; D is ambiguous. The germline V gene has CDR1 SSHAT and CDR2 FNYEAQ (reference sequence). The CDR3 is 11 amino acids. CDR3 bases: TGTGCCAGCAGCTACGGACCGGGTTTTTCTTTC. Translation: CASSYGPGFSF.

As for this clone: The same CDR3 also results from other DNA sequences found in this sample. The chain links TRBV7-6 to TRBJ2-3, with unresolved D. V gave up 1 base and J gave up 5 bases, with 10 bases separating them. Germline V gene data show CDR1 as SGHVS and CDR2 as FNYEAQ. There are 14 residues in the CDR3. In nucleotides, the CDR3 is TGTGCCAGCAGCTTAGAATCTTGGAGAGATACGCAGTATTTT. Translation: CASSLESWRDTQYF.

The chain links TRBV7-6 to TRBJ2-7, with D maybe TRBD2 (6 bases). Trimming removed 3 bases at V and 5 bases at J, with 11 bases between. Germline-derived CDR1 and CDR2 are SGHVS and FNYEAQ. This CDR3 comprises 13 residues. The CDR3 protein is CASSLGGGDEQYF. The DNA of the CDR3 is TGTGCCAGCAGCTTGGGTGGAGGGGACGAGCAGTACTTC.

The chain has TRBV7-9 and TRBJ2-3; D is uncertain. Trimming cost V 5 bases and J 6 bases, with 9 bases left between them. CDR3 length: 12 residues. Germline CDR1 and CDR2: SEHNR and FQNEAQ (reference sequence). The CDR3 protein is CASSRLVDTQYF. The CDR3 DNA follows: TGTGCCAGCAGCCGCCTAGTGGATACGCAGTATTTT.

The V call is TRBV27, the J call TRBJ1-2, with a weak D call TRBD1 (5 bases). V lost 0 bases and J 8 bases, leaving 13 bases between the germline ends. CDR1 and CDR2 from the germline V gene are MNHEY and SMNVEV (reference sequence). The CDR3 length is 14 residues. The CDR3 nucleotides are TGTGCCAGCAGTTTATCGACCGGGGCTACGGGCTACACCTTC. This codes for CASSLSTGATGYTF.

The V and J genes are TRBV2 and TRBJ1-2; D is unclear. The CDR3 loop spans 13 amino acids. Germline V gene data show CDR1 as SNHLY and CDR2 as FYNNEI. V was cut by 3 bases and J by 2 bases, with 7 bases left in between. The CDR3 loop reads CASSETKNYGYTF. In DNA, the CDR3 is TGTGCCAGCAGTGAGACTAAAAACTATGGCTACACCTTC.

The chain uses TRBV5-1 and TRBJ2-3, with a possible D match to TRBD1 (5 bases). The V gene's germline CDR1 is SGHRS and CDR2 YFSETQ. This CDR3 region has 16 residues. Between the trimmed V and J ends, which lost 0 bases and 2 bases, there was a span of 13 bases. CDR3 bases: TGCGCCAGCAGCTTGGGGGTCGGCAGGGTCACAGATACGCAGTATTTT. Encoded protein: CASSLGVGRVTDTQYF. The full variable domain, with the rest looked up from reference TRBV5-1 and TRBJ2-3, is KAGVTQTPRYLIKTRGQQVTLSCSPISGHRSVSWYQQTPGQGLQFLFEYFSETQRNKGNFPGRFSGRQFSNSRSEMNVSTLELGDSALYLCASSLGVGRVTDTQYFGPGTRLTVL.

This clone was seen just once. This sequence joins TRBV6-5 and TRBJ2-1; 8 nucleotides agree with TRBD2. The length of the CDR3 is 14 residues. V lost 2 bases to trimming and J lost 7 bases; unmatched junction nucleotides: 4. The germline CDR1 and CDR2 sequences are MNHEY and SVGAGI. CDR3 sequence: CASSYTGGNNEQFF. DNA of the CDR3: TGTGCCAGCAGTTACACGGGGGGGAATAATGAGCAGTTCTTC.

In DNA, the CDR3 is TGTGCCAGCAGCTTGGTTGGGTATTCGGATTCACCCCTCCACTTT. It specifies CASSLVGYSDSPLHF. The chain uses TRBV5-4 and TRBJ1-6; D gene ambiguous. Trimming left V 0 bases short and J 8 bases short, with 12 bases between. Germline CDR1 SGHNT, CDR2 YYREEE (reference sequence). This CDR3 has 15 residues.

V usage is TRBV5-6 and J usage is TRBJ2-5; 11 bases align to TRBD1. V shed 0 bases, J shed 5 bases, and the junction held 3 bases outside the gene matches. Germline V gene data show CDR1 as SGHDT and CDR2 as YYEEEE. CDR3 size: 15 residues. The CDR3 sequence: CASSLGTGGFETQYF. The DNA of the CDR3 is TGTGCCAGCAGCTTGGGGACAGGGGGCTTTGAGACCCAGTACTTC.

V is TRBV6-1 and J is TRBJ2-2; 14 bases are shared with TRBD2. The trim removed 1 base at V and 4 bases at J, leaving 8 bases unmatched. This CDR3 has 19 residues. Germline V gene data show CDR1 as MNHNS and CDR2 as SASEGT. This chain's CDR3 is CASSEVGLAGGLATGELFF. The CDR3, as DNA: TGTGCCAGCAGTGAAGTTGGACTAGCGGGGGGTTTGGCCACCGGGGAGCTGTTTTTT.

The J gene is TRBJ2-1, the V gene TRBV4-2, with TRBD2 matching over 9 bases. V lost 5 bases, J lost 3 bases, and 5 bases stayed unmatched. Germline V gene sequence: CDR1 LGHNA, CDR2 YNFKEQ. This CDR3 is built from 15 residues. Here the CDR3 reads CASSSRGGSYNEQFF. The CDR3 DNA sequence: TGTGCCAGCAGCTCGCGGGGGGGCAGCTACAATGAGCAGTTCTTC.

The V gene is TRBV5-4, the J gene TRBJ1-1; D might be TRBD1 (5 bases). Trimming stripped 7 bases from V and 4 bases from J, with 14 bases between. The CDR3 has 13 residues. Germline loops: CDR1 SGHNT, CDR2 YYREEE (reference sequence). CDR3 amino acids: CASGFWGFTEAFF. DNA of the CDR3: TGTGCCAGCGGGTTCTGGGGCTTCACTGAAGCTTTCTTT. Together with reference TRBV5-4 and TRBJ1-1, the CDR3 gives the full variable domain: ETGVTQSPTHLIKTRGQQVTLRCSSQSGHNTVSWYQQALGQGPQFIFQYYREEENGRGNFPPRFSGLQFPNYSSELNVNALELDDSALYLCASGFWGFTEAFFGQGTRLTVV.

There are a few counts of this clone. V usage is TRBV4-1 and J usage is TRBJ2-5; tentatively, D is TRBD1 (6 bases). The germline gives CDR1 MGHRA, CDR2 YSYEKL. The germline V and J ends were trimmed by 4 bases and 0 bases, with 15 bases remaining between them. The CDR3 loop spans 16 amino acids. The CDR3 sequence is CASSPAGTQYQETQYF. In nucleotides, the CDR3 is TGCGCCAGCAGCCCGGCCGGGACACAGTACCAAGAGACCCAGTACTTC.

The V and J genes are TRBV19 and TRBJ2-1; TRBD2 agrees at 13 bases. Trimming at V came to 6 bases and at J to 7 bases, leaving 6 bases not matched to a gene. The CDR3 runs to 15 residues. Germline assignment: CDR1 LNHDA and CDR2 SQIVND (reference sequence). In DNA form, the CDR3 reads TGTGCCAGTAGCGCCACTAGCGGGGGGGCGAATGAGCAGTTCTTC. Protein product: CASSATSGGANEQFF.

The J gene is TRBJ2-3, the V gene TRBV4-2; 16 bases fit TRBD2. V lost 3 bases to trimming and J lost 2 bases; unmatched junction nucleotides: 5. The CDR3 covers 18 residues. Germline V gene sequence: CDR1 LGHNA, CDR2 YNFKEQ. This CDR3 reads CASSHPGTSGGATDTQYF. The DNA of the CDR3 is TGTGCCAGCAGCCATCCCGGGACTAGCGGGGGGGCCACAGATACGCAGTATTTT.

The genes are TRBV6-5 and TRBJ2-5, with D tentatively TRBD1 (6 bases). V lost 4 bases and J lost 7, with 13 bases in between. The CDR3 extends over 13 amino acids. Germline V gene lookup returns CDR1 MNHEY and CDR2 SVGAGI. The CDR3 here is CASSSSDRLTQYF. CDR3 nucleotide sequence: TGTGCCAGCAGTTCGTCGGACAGATTGACCCAGTACTTC.

The chain combines TRBV4-1 with TRBJ2-7, with 8 bases lining up with TRBD1. The CDR3 is 13 amino acids. Germline V CDR1 and CDR2: MGHRA, YSYEKL. J gave up 2 bases and V 4 bases, and 1 base lay outside the gene matches. CDR3 region: CASSPGQAYEQYF. CDR3 coding DNA: TGCGCCAGCAGCCCGGGACAGGCCTACGAGCAGTACTTC.

The J gene is TRBJ2-7, the V gene TRBV6-1; 10 bases line up with TRBD1. Germline CDR1 reads MNHNS; CDR2 reads SASEGT. J was trimmed by 2 bases and V by 7 bases; bases with no gene match: 8. CDR3 length: 15 amino acids. CDR3: CASTTGTGEPYEQYF. CDR3 coding DNA: TGTGCCAGCACTACCGGGACAGGGGAACCCTACGAGCAGTACTTC.

This clone was found a few times. One end of the junction fails to match germline, which may point to a read error. The rearrangement links TRBV4-1 to TRBJ2-1; D perhaps matches TRBD2 (5 bases). The CDR3 has 16 residues. The germline CDR1 and CDR2 sequences are MGHRA and YSYEKL. Written as DNA, the CDR3 is TGTGCCAGCAGCCAAGATGCAGCGGTCTCCTACAATGAGCAGTTCTTC. This gives the protein CASSQDAAVSYNEQFF.

The J gene is TRBJ1-1, the V gene TRBV7-3; D not certain. This CDR3 comprises 13 residues. CDR1 SGHTA and CDR2 FQGTGA come from the germline V gene. The ends were cut back, 0 bases at V and 4 bases at J, with 6 bases in the middle. The DNA of the CDR3 is TGTGCCAGCAGCTTAACGTTCGGCACTGAAGCTTTCTTT. It codes for CASSLTFGTEAFF.

This CDR3 is CSVEQGYEQYF. CDR3 DNA sequence: TGCAGCGTGGAACAGGGCTACGAGCAGTACTTC. The rearrangement links TRBV29-1 to TRBJ2-7, with D maybe TRBD1 (6 bases). The V gene lost 6 bases and the J gene lost 3 bases, with 9 bases spanning the gap. Germline V gene data show CDR1 as SQVTM and CDR2 as ANQGSEA. There are 11 residues in the CDR3.